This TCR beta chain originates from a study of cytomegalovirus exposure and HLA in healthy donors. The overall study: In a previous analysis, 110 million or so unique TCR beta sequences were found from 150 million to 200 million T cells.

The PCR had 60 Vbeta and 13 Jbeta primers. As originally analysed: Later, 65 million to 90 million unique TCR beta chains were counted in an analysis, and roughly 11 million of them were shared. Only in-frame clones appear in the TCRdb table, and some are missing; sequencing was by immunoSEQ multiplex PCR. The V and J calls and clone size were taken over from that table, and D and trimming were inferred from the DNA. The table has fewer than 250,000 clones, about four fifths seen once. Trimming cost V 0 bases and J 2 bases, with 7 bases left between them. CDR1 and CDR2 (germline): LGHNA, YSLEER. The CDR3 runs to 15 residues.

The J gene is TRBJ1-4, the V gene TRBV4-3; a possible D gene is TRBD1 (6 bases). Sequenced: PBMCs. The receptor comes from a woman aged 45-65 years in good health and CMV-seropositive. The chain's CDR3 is CASSQEGATNEKLFF. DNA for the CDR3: TGCGCCAGCAGCCAAGAGGGGGCGACTAATGAAAAACTGTTTTTT.